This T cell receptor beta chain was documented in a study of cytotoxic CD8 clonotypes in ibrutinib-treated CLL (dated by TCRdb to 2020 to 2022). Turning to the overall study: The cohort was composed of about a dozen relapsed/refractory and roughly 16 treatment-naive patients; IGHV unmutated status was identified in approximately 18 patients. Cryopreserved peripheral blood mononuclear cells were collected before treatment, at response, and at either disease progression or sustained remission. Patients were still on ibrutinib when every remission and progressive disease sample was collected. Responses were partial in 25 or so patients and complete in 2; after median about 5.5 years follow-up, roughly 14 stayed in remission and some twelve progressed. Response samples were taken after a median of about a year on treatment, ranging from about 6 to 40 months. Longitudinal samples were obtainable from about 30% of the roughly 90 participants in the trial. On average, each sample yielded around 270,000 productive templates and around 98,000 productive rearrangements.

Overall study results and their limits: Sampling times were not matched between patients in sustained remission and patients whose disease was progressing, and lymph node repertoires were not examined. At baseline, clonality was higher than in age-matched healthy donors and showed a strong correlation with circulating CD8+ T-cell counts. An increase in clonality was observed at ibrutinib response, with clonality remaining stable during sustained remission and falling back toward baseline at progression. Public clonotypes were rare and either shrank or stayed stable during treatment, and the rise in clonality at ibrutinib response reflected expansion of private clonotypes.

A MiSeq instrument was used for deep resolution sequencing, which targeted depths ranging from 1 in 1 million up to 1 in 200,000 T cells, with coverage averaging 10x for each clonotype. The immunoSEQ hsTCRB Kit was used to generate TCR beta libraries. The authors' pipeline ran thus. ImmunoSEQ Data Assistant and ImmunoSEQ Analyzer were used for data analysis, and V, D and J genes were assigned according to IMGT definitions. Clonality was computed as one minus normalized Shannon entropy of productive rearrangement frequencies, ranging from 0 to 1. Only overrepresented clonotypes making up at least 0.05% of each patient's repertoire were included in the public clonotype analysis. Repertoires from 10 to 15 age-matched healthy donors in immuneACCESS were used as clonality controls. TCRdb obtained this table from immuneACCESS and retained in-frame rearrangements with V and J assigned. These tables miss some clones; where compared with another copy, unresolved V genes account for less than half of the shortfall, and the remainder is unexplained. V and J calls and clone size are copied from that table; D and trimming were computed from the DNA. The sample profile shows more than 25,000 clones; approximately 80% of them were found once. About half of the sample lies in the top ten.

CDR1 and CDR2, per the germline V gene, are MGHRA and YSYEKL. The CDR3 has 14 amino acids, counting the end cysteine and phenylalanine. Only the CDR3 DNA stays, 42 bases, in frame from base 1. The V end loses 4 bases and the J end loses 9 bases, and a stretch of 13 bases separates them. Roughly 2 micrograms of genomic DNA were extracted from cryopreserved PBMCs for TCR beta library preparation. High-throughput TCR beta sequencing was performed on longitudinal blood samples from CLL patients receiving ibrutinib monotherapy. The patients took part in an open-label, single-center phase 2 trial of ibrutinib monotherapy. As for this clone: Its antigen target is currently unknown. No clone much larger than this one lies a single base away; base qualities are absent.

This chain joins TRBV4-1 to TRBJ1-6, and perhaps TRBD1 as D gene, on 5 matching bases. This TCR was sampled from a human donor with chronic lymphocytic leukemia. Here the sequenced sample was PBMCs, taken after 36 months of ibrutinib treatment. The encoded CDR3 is CASSPTGFGSPLHF. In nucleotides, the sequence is TGCGCCAGCAGCCCAACAGGCTTTGGTTCACCCCTCCACTTT.